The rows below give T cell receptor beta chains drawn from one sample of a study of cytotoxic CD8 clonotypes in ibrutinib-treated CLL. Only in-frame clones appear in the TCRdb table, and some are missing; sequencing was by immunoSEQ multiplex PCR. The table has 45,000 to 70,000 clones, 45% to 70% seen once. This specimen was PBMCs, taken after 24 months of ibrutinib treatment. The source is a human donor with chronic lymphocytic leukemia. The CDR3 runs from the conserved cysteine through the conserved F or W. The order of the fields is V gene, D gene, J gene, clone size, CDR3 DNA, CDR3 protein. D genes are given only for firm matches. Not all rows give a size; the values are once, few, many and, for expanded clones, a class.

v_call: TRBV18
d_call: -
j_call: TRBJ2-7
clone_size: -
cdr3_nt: TGTGCCAGCTCACCAAGAAGGGGCTACGAGCAGTACTTC
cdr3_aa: CASSPRRGYEQYF

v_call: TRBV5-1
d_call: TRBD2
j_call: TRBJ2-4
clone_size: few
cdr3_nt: TGCGCCAGCAGCCCCCGGACTAGCTGGGAGTCGGCCAAAAACATTCAGTACTTC
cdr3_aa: CASSPRTSWESAKNIQYF

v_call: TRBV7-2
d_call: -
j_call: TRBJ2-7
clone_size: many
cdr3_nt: TGTGCCAGCAGCTTAGGGGTGGCCTACGAGCAGTACTTC
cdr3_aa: CASSLGVAYEQYF

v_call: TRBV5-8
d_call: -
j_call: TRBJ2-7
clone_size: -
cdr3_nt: TGTGCCAGCAGCGCGGGGGCCTTCAAGCAGTACTTC
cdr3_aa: CASSAGAFKQYF

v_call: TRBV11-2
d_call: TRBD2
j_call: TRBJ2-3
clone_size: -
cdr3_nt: TGTGCCAGCCGGATAGCGGGGGGGCCAGATACGCAGTATTTT
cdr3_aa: CASRIAGGPDTQYF

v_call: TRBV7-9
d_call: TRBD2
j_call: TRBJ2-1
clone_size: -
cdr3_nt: TGTGCCAGCAGCCCATCCGGACTAGCGGGAGGGCAGAATGAGCAGTTCTTC
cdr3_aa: CASSPSGLAGGQNEQFF

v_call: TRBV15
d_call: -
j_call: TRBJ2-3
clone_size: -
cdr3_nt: TGTGCCACCAGGGCGACTCCCGATACGCAGTATTTT
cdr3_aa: CATRATPDTQYF

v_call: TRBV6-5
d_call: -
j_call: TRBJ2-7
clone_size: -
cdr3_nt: TGTGCCAGCAGTTATCTTCACGGAGAGCAGTACTTC
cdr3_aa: CASSYLHGEQYF

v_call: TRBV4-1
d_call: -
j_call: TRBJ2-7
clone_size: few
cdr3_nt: TGCGCCAGCAGCCAAAATCGGGAAGGACGAACCTACGAGCAGTACTTC
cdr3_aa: CASSQNREGRTYEQYF

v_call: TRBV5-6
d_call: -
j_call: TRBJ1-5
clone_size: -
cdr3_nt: TGTGCCAGCAGCTTGGGGGCAGGGAGGAATAATCAGCCCCAGCATTTT
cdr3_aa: CASSLGAGRNNQPQHF

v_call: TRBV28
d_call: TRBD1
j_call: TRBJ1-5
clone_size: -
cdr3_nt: TGTGCCAGCAGTTCAGCGGACAGGGCAGATCAGCCCCAGCATTTT
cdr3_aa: CASSSADRADQPQHF

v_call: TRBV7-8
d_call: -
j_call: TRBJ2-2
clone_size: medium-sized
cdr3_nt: TGTGCCAGCAGCTCCCGCGGATCCACCGGGGAGCTGTTTTTT
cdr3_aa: CASSSRGSTGELFF

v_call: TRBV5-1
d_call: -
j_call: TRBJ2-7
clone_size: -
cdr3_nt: TGCGCCAGCAGCGCCACCGTGCGAAATGGGGTTTACGAGCAGTACTTC
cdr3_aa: CASSATVRNGVYEQYF

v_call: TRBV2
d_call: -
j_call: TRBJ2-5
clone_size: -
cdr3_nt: TGTGCCAGCCGGCTAGCTGGCGAGACCCAGTACTTC
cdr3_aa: CASRLAGETQYF

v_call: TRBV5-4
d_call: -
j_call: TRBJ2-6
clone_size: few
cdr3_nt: TGTGCCAGCAGCTTGCAGGGGACTGGGGCCAACGTCCTGACTTTC
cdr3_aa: CASSLQGTGANVLTF

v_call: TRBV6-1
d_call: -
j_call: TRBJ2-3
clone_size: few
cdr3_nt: TGTGCCAGCAGTGAAGCCCCCGCTAGTCCCGCGGATACGCAGTATTTT
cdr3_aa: CASSEAPASPADTQYF

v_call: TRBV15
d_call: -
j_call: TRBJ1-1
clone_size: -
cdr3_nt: TGTGCCACCAGCAGACAAAGAGGTGAAGCTTTCTTT
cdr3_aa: CATSRQRGEAFF

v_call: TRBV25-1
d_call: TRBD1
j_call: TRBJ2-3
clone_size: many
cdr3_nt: TGTGCCAGCAGGGACAGGGACCAAGATACGCAGTATTTT
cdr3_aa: CASRDRDQDTQYF

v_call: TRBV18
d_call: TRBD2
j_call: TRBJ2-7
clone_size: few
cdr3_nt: TGTGCCAGCTCACCGGGGGGAGGGGAGCAGTACTTC
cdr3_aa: CASSPGGGEQYF

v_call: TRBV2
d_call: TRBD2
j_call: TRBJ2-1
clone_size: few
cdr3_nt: TGTGCCAGCAGTCCACTTCGGACTAGCGGGAGGGCCGCCAAGTTCTTC
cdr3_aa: CASSPLRTSGRAAKFF

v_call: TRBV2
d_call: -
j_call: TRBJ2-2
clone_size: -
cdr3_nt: TGTGCCAGCAGTGAACGAGGGCACCAAACCGGGGAGCTGTTTTTT
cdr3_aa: CASSERGHQTGELFF

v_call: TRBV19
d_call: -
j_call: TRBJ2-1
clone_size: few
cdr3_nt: TGTGCCAGTAGTATTCAGGAGTTGGTCAATGAGCAGTTCTTC
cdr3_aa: CASSIQELVNEQFF

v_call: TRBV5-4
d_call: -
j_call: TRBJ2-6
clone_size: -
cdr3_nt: TGTGCCAGCAGCTTGGTTGGGTCTGGGGCCAACGTCCTGACTTTC
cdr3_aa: CASSLVGSGANVLTF

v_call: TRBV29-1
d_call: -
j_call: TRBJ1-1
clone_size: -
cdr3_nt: TGCAGCGTCGTCGGCGGTACCCTGATGAACACTGAAGCTTTCTTT
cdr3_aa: CSVVGGTLMNTEAFF

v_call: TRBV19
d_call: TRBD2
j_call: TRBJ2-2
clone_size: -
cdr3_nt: TGTGCCAGTAGTACTAGCGGGAGTGGCGGGGAGCTGTTTTTT
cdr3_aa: CASSTSGSGGELFF

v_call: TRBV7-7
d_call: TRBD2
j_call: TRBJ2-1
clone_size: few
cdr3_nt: TGTGCCAGCAGCTCCGCGGGGGGCAGATACAATGAGCAGTTCTTC
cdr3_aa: CASSSAGGRYNEQFF

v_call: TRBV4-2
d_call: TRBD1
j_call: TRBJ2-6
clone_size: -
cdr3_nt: TGTGCCAGCAGCCACCAGATAGGACAGGGTGCTTCTGGGGCCAACGTCCTGACTTTC
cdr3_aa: CASSHQIGQGASGANVLTF

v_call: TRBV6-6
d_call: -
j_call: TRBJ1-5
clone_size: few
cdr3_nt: TGTGCCAGCAGTTACTGGACCAACCAGCCCCAGCATTTT
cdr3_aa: CASSYWTNQPQHF

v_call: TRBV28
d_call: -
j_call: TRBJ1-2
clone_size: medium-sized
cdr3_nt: TGTGCCAGCAGTCCGCAACCCACGGGGTTCTATGGCTACACCTTC
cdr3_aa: CASSPQPTGFYGYTF

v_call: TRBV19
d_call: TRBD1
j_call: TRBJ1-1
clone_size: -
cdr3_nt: TGTGCCAGTCTTGGAAGGGGACAGGAGAACACTGAAGCTTTCTTT
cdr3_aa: CASLGRGQENTEAFF

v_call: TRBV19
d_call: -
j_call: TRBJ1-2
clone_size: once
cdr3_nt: TGTGCCAGTAGTATCCCTGGAGGCCCCGTAAGGGGCTACACCTTC
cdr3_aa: CASSIPGGPVRGYTF

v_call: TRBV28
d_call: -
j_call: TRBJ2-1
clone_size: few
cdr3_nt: TGTGCCAGCAGCTACGACAGCCTACACTACAATGAGCAGTTCTTC
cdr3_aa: CASSYDSLHYNEQFF

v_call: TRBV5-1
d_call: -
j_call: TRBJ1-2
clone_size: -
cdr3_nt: TGCGCCAGCAGCTTGTTGGGCAGGAACTATGGCTACACCTTC
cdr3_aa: CASSLLGRNYGYTF

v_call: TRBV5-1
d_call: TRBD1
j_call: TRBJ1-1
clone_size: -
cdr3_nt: TGCGCCAGCAGTCATATTTACAGGGGTGGCACTGAAGCTTTCTTT
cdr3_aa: CASSHIYRGGTEAFF

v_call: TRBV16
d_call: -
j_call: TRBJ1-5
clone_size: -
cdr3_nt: TGTGCCAGCAGCCCCACCGGCGGACTCAATCAGCCCCAGCATTTT
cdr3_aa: CASSPTGGLNQPQHF

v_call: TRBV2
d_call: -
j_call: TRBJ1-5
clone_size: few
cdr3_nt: TGTGCCAGCAGTGAAGGAGGGAACAATCAGCCCCAGCATTTT
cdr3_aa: CASSEGGNNQPQHF

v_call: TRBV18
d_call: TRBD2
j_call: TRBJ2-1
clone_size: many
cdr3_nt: TGTGCCAGCTCACCACGGCTAGCGGGGTGGGATGAGCAGTTCTTC
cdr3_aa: CASSPRLAGWDEQFF

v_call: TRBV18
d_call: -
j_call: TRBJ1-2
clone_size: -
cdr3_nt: TGTGCCAGCTCACCTCTTCACAGCGGCTATGGCTACACCTTC
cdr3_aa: CASSPLHSGYGYTF

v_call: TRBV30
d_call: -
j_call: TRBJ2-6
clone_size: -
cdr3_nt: TGTGCCTGGGGGATGGCTGGGGCCAACGTCCTGACTTTC
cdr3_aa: CAWGMAGANVLTF

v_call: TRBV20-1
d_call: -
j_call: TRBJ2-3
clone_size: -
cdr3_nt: TGCAGTGCTGTGGGGGATACGCAGTATTTT
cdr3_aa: CSAVGDTQYF

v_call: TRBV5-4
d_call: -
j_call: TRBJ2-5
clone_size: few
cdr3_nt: TGTGCCAGCCAAGATCCTGACAGGACCGAGACCCAGTACTTC
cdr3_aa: CASQDPDRTETQYF

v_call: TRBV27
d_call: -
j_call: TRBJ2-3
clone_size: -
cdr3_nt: TGTGCCAGCAGTTTATCGACCACAGATACGCAGTATTTT
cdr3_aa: CASSLSTTDTQYF

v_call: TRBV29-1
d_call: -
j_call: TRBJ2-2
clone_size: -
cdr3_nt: TGCAGCGTAGATCTCTGGGGGACCGGGGAGCTGTTTTTT
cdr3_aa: CSVDLWGTGELFF

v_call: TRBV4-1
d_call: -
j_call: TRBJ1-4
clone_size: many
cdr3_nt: TGCGCCAGCAGCCAAGGAGGGGGAGCAACTAATGAAAAACTGTTTTTT
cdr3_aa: CASSQGGGATNEKLFF

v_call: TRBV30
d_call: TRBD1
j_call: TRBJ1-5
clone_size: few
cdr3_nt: TGTGCCTGGAGTGTACCTGGACAGGGACAGCCCCAGCATTTT
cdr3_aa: CAWSVPGQGQPQHF

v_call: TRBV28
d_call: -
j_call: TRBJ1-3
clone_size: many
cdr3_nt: TGTGCCAGCAGTTTAGGGCAACAGGGAGCTCATGGAAACACCATATATTTT
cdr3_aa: CASSLGQQGAHGNTIYF

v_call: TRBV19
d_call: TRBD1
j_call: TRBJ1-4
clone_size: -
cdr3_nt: TGTGCCAGTAGTAGTGGACAGGCGAATAATGAAAAACTGTTTTTT
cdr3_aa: CASSSGQANNEKLFF

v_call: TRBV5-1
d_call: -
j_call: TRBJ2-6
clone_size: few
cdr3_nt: TGCGCCAGCAGCTTTATAGGGGCCGGGGCCAACGTCCTGACTTTC
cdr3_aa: CASSFIGAGANVLTF

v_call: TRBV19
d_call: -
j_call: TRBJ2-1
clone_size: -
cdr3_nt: TGTGCCAGTAGTATAGGGGATAGCTCCTACAATGAGCAGTTCTTC
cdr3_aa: CASSIGDSSYNEQFF

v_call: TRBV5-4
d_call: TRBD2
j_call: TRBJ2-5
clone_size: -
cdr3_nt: TGTGCCAGCAGCTTGGGAACTAGCGGGGAAGAGACCCAGTACTTC
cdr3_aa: CASSLGTSGEETQYF

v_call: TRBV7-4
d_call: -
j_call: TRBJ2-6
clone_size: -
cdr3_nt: TGTGCCAGCAGCTGTATGCGCAGCTCACAAAGTCGGGCCAACGTCCTGACTTTC
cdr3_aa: CASSCMRSSQSRANVLTF

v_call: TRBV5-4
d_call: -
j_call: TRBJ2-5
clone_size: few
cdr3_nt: TGTGCCAGCAGCTTTATGCGGATCCAAGAGACCCAGTACTTC
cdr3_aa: CASSFMRIQETQYF

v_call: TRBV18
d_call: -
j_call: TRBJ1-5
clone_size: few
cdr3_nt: TGTGCCAGCTCACCACCCGGTACACAGGGAAGCAATCAGCCCCAGCATTTT
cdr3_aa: CASSPPGTQGSNQPQHF

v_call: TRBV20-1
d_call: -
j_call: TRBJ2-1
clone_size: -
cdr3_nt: TGCAGTGCTTACAGAAATGAGCAGTTCTTC
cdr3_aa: CSAYRNEQFF

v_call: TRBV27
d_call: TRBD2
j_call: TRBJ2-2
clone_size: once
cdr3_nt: TGTGCCAGCAGTTTAGTACTAGCGGGGGGTGCCGGGGAGCTGTTTTTT
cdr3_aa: CASSLVLAGGAGELFF

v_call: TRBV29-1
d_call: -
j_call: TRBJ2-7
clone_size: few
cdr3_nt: TGCAGCGCCCGAGGGTCCCGGGGGCGCTTCAACGAGCAGTACTTC
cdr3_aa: CSARGSRGRFNEQYF